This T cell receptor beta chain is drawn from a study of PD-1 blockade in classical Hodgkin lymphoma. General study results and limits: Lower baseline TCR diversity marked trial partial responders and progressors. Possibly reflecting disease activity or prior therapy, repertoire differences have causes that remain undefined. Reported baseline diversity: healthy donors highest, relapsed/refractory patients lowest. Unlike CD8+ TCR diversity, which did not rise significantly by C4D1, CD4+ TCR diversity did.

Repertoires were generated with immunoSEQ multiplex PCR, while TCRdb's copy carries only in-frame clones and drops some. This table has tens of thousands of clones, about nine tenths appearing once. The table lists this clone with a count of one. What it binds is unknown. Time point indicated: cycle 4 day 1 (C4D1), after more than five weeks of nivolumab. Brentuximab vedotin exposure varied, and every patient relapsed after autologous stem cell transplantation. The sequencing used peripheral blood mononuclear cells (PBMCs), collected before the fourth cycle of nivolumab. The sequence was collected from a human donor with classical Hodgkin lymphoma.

CDR3 sequence (DNA): TGCGCCAGCAAAGCTTTACCCGGGACAGAAACCTACGAGCAGTACTTC. Translated: CASKALPGTETYEQYF. V and J are TRBV5-1 and TRBJ2-7; TRBD1 matches 7 bases. The germline gives CDR1 SGHRS, CDR2 YFSETQ. Trimming took 6 bases from V and 2 from J; bases not matched to a gene: 14. The CDR3 has 16 amino acids.